The entry below describes one TCR beta chain. Some clones are missing from TCRdb's copy, which holds only in-frame ones; the method was immunoSEQ multiplex PCR. This table has some 240,000 clones, about 79% appearing once. This specimen belongs to a study of blood T cell repertoires in COVID-19. Study overall: Italy, Spain and the United States were the sources of the convalescent and acute COVID-19 samples. T cells, B-cell-depleted T cells, or PBMCs provided the cDNA or gDNA that served as material.

Germline assignment: CDR1 LNHDA and CDR2 SQIVND (reference sequence). The CDR3 is made up of 14 amino acids. The germline V and J ends were trimmed by 7 bases and 0 bases, with 13 bases remaining between them. This chain joins TRBV19 and TRBJ2-7; possibly TRBD1 for D (5 bases). The material sequenced was peripheral blood. This receptor was obtained from a man between 50 and 59 years old with active or convalescent COVID-19. In nucleotides, the CDR3 is TGTGCCAGTACCCCAGGGCCGGACTCCTACGAGCAGTACGTC. Its translation is CASTPGPDSYEQYV.